This record concerns one T cell receptor (beta chain) sequence. Its specificity is not known. All sorted populations exceeded 95% purity. The sequenced template was cDNA made from the entire isolated RNA. Clones were read by immunoSEQ multiplex PCR, and TCRdb kept only the in-frame ones, dropping some. Of about 190,000 clones listed, about 7.8% were seen once; the top ten hold approximately 0.93%. This specimen belongs to a study of beta chain features in type 1 diabetes. Whole-study findings and limits: All four CD4+ subsets from Type 1 diabetes patients carried moderately but significantly shorter TCRB CDR3s. More deletions and fewer insertions at VDJ junctions were seen in type 1 diabetes patients.

Per the germline V gene, CDR1 is SGHVS and CDR2 is FQNEAQ. V lost 5 bases, J lost 8 bases, and 9 bases lay in between. This CDR3 has 11 amino acids. V usage is TRBV7-8 and J usage is TRBJ1-2; D gene ambiguous. This TCR came from a woman in her forties with type 1 diabetes. The sequenced material came from central memory CD4+ T cells from blood. Here the CDR3 DNA reads TGTGCCAGCAGCGGCCTGGTCGGCTACACCTTC. Amino acid sequence: CASSGLVGYTF.